These 27 T cell receptor beta chains originate from one sample sequenced in a study of blood T cell repertoires in COVID-19. Only in-frame clones appear in the TCRdb table, and some are missing; sequencing was by immunoSEQ multiplex PCR. Among fewer than 70,000 clones listed, around 83% were seen once. The sample consisted of peripheral blood. These receptor sequences come from an older woman with acute or convalescent COVID-19.

This sequence joins TRBV3-1 (or the pseudogene TRBV3-2) and TRBJ1-3; D perhaps matches TRBD1 (6 bases). V shed 1 base and J shed 0 bases, with 10 bases lying between them. Per the germline V gene, CDR1 is LGHDT and CDR2 is YNNKEL (reference sequence). The CDR3 consists of 16 residues. The CDR3 DNA reads TGTGCCAGCAGCCAAGCGGGGGGGCTCTCTGGAAACACCATATATTTT. Its translation is CASSQAGGLSGNTIYF.

The genes are TRBV15 and TRBJ1-1; 7 nucleotides match TRBD1. With V trimmed by 5 bases and J by 4 bases, 7 bases remained unmatched. Germline values: CDR1 LNHNV, CDR2 YYDKDF (reference sequence). This CDR3 contains 14 residues. CDR3 coding DNA: TGTGCCACCAGCGGGGACAGCGCTCCCACTGAAGCTTTCTTT. It specifies CATSGDSAPTEAFF.

This chain connects TRBV24-1 to TRBJ2-2, with D tentatively TRBD1 (6 bases). From germline, CDR1 is KGHDR and CDR2 SFDVKD. CDR3 length equals 23 residues. The V gene lost 3 bases and the J gene lost 4 bases, with 35 bases spanning the gap. CDR3 protein: CATSDIQLGGYRDRRRSTGELFF. The DNA of the CDR3 is TGTGCCACCAGTGATATTCAACTCGGAGGCTACCGAGACAGGAGAAGGAGCACCGGGGAGCTGTTTTTT.

The chain carries TRBV5-5 and TRBJ2-6; TRBD1 matches at 11 bases. This CDR3 spans 19 amino acids. Trimming took 4 bases from V and 1 from J; bases not matched to a gene: 10. Germline CDR1 SGHKS, CDR2 YYEKEE (reference sequence). The CDR3 region has the DNA TGTGCCAGCAGCAGCAACCGGGACAGGGGGTTTTCTGGGGCCAACGTCCTGACTTTC. This encodes CASSSNRDRGFSGANVLTF. The full variable domain, its missing parts supplied by reference TRBV5-5 and TRBJ2-6, is DAGVTQSPTHLIKTRGQQVTLRCSPISGHKSVSWYQQVLGQGPQFIFQYYEKEERGRGNFPDRFSARQFPNYSSELNVNALLLGDSALYLCASSSNRDRGFSGANVLTFGAGSRLTVL.

The chain employs TRBV18 and TRBJ1-6; 8 positions agree with TRBD1. The CDR3 has 15 amino acids. V shed 6 bases, J shed 4 bases, and the junction held 5 bases outside the gene matches. Germline V CDR1 and CDR2: KGHSH, LQKENI. In DNA form, the CDR3 reads TGTGCCAGCTCGCTCAGGGGGCAATATAATTCACCCCTCCACTTT. Protein: CASSLRGQYNSPLHF.

This clone has only a few counts. The chain combines TRBV29-1 with TRBJ2-3; D is uncertain. Germline-derived CDR1 and CDR2 are SQVTM and ANQGSEA. Trimming cost V 3 bases and J 6 bases, with 13 bases left between them. This CDR3 region has 13 residues. The CDR3 DNA is TGCAGCGTTGAGGCTCTCGGGTACGATACGCAGTATTTT. Protein sequence: CSVEALGYDTQYF.

V usage is TRBV4-2 and J usage is TRBJ2-7; 7 bases agree with TRBD2. V was pared by 3 bases and J by 0 bases, with 8 bases of the junction left unmatched. Per the germline V gene, CDR1 is LGHNA and CDR2 is YNFKEQ. The CDR3 is 16 residues long. Here the CDR3 reads CASSQLLAVSSYEQYF. CDR3 bases: TGTGCCAGCAGCCAGCTCCTAGCGGTTAGCTCCTACGAGCAGTACTTC.

V usage is TRBV27 and J usage is TRBJ1-5, with a possible D match to TRBD1 (5 bases). This CDR3 has 13 residues. Trimming took 6 bases from V and 6 from J, leaving 12 bases between them. Looked up from germline, CDR1 is MNHEY and CDR2 is SMNVEV (reference sequence). The CDR3: CASRAGYSQPQHF. Here the CDR3 DNA reads TGTGCCAGCAGGGCAGGGTATAGTCAGCCCCAGCATTTT.

The chain is built from TRBV5-1 and TRBJ2-3; D gene uncertain. V was cut by 0 bases and J by 5 bases, with 10 bases left in between. Germline V gene sequence: CDR1 SGHRS, CDR2 YFSETQ. The CDR3 is 14 amino acids. CDR3 sequence reads: CASSLVPGIDTQYF. The CDR3 DNA is TGCGCCAGCAGCTTGGTTCCAGGCATAGATACGCAGTATTTT.

V usage is TRBV3-1 (or the pseudogene TRBV3-2) and J usage is TRBJ2-4; no firm D call. Trimming pared 3 bases from V and 9 bases from J, leaving 18 bases between. The CDR3 contains 15 residues. Germline V gene sequence: CDR1 LGHDT, CDR2 YNNKEL (reference sequence). DNA for the CDR3: TGTGCCAGCAGCCAGACCTCCGGTGGAGTCCTCATTCAGTACTTC. Encoded protein: CASSQTSGGVLIQYF.

The J gene is TRBJ1-2, the V gene TRBV3-1 (or the pseudogene TRBV3-2); a possible D gene is TRBD1 (5 bases). Per the germline V gene, CDR1 is LGHDT and CDR2 is YNNKEL (reference sequence). This CDR3 is built from 13 residues. Trimming stripped 4 bases from V and 7 bases from J, with 13 bases between. CDR3 in amino acids: CASSRSQGSGYTF. The CDR3 nucleotides read TGTGCCAGCAGCCGTTCCCAGGGTAGTGGCTACACCTTC.

V gene TRBV2 combines with J gene TRBJ1-6; no reliable D call. The V end was cut by 3 bases, the J end by 6 bases, with 9 bases between. Germline lookup yields CDR1 SNHLY and CDR2 FYNNEI. The CDR3 consists of 14 residues. The CDR3 region has the DNA TGTGCCAGCAGTGAGGAGGGCTTTAATTCACCCCTCCACTTT. The encoded protein is CASSEEGFNSPLHF.

This clone was seen only a few times. The rearrangement links TRBV5-1 to TRBJ1-5; D may be TRBD1 (6 bases). The CDR3 consists of 15 residues. Germline lookup yields CDR1 SGHRS and CDR2 YFSETQ. V lost 4 bases and J 5 bases, leaving 16 bases between the germline ends. The CDR3 coding sequence is TGCGCCAGCAGCCCCCAAGGGGGGGCACATCAGCCCCAGCATTTT. It specifies CASSPQGGAHQPQHF.

This rearrangement joins TRBV15 to TRBJ1-1, with D possibly being TRBD1 (5 bases). Germline V gene data show CDR1 as LNHNV and CDR2 as YYDKDF (reference sequence). Trimming cost V 0 bases and J 3 bases, with 20 bases left between them. The CDR3 length is 18 residues. The CDR3 bases are TGTGCCACCAGCAGAGATAGACAGTTAAGTTATAAGGACACTGAAGCTTTCTTT. It yields the protein CATSRDRQLSYKDTEAFF.

V gene TRBV11-3 combines with J gene TRBJ2-3; tentatively, D is TRBD2 (6 bases). Germline V lookup: CDR1 SGHNT, CDR2 YENEEA. The CDR3 totals 16 residues. V shed 2 bases and J shed 0 bases, with 12 bases lying between them. This CDR3 reads CASSLSASESTDTQYF. The CDR3 bases are TGTGCCAGCAGCTTATCGGCTAGCGAAAGCACAGATACGCAGTATTTT.

This clone is a singleton in its sample. The J gene is TRBJ2-3, the V gene TRBV3-1 (or the pseudogene TRBV3-2), with 14 bases aligning to TRBD2. The CDR3 spans 16 residues. Germline assignment: CDR1 LGHDT and CDR2 YNNKEL (reference sequence). Trimming at V came to 2 bases and at J to 5 bases, leaving 3 bases not matched to a gene. The CDR3, as DNA: TGTGCCAGCAGCCAAACGGGACTAGCGGGGGAAGATACGCAGTATTTT. Protein sequence: CASSQTGLAGEDTQYF.

J is TRBJ1-2 and V is TRBV19; TRBD1 might be the D (5 bases). The CDR3 consists of 15 residues. From germline, CDR1 is LNHDA and CDR2 SQIVND (reference sequence). Trimming stripped 6 bases from V and 0 bases from J, with 14 bases between. The CDR3 region is CASRPGTGANYGYTF. CDR3 DNA: TGTGCCAGTAGACCCGGGACGGGAGCTAACTATGGCTACACCTTC.

This chain uses TRBV9 with TRBJ1-1; unclear D gene. Trimming stripped 3 bases from V and 0 bases from J, with 15 bases between. This CDR3 spans 16 amino acids. CDR1 is SGDLS and CDR2 is YYNGEE in the germline V gene. The CDR3 DNA sequence: TGTGCCAGCAGCGAGGGAGGAACGAACCTGAACACTGAAGCTTTCTTT. Its protein product is CASSEGGTNLNTEAFF.

The rearrangement joins TRBV10-2 to TRBJ2-7; 8 bases fit TRBD1. The CDR3 spans 13 residues. Germline CDR1 reads WSHSY; CDR2 reads SAAADI. The V and J ends lost 7 bases and 6 bases, in that order; junction bases with no gene match: 8. CDR3 DNA: TGCGCCAGCACGGAGGACAGGGCAAGCGAGCAGTACTTC. Its protein product is CASTEDRASEQYF.

The CDR3 DNA is TGTGCCAGCAGTTTCGGACAGGAAGCTTTCTTT. Translated: CASSFGQEAFF. The V call is TRBV27, the J call TRBJ1-1, with D tentatively TRBD1 (6 bases). V was trimmed by 3 bases and J by 8 bases, leaving 7 bases between them. The germline CDR1 and CDR2 sequences are MNHEY and SMNVEV (reference sequence). The CDR3 has 11 amino acids.

V usage is TRBV7-7 and J usage is TRBJ2-7, with 11 positions matching TRBD2. V shed 3 bases, J shed 2 bases, and the junction held 0 bases outside the gene matches. The CDR3 contains 14 residues. CDR1 and CDR2 from the germline V gene are SSHAT and FNYEAQ (reference sequence). CDR3: CASSLTSGTYEQYF. The CDR3 nucleotides read TGTGCCAGCAGCTTGACTAGCGGGACCTACGAGCAGTACTTC.

This chain uses TRBV6-6 with TRBJ1-2; D unclear. The V end was cut by 2 bases, the J end by 14 bases, with 18 bases between. This CDR3 has 13 residues. The V gene's germline CDR1 is MNHNY and CDR2 SVGAGI (reference sequence). CDR3 loop: CASSYGENMGETF. The CDR3 nucleotides read TGTGCCAGCAGTTACGGGGAGAATATGGGCGAAACCTTC.

The sample holds a few counts of this clone. The rearrangement links TRBV9 to TRBJ2-7, with 7 bases fitting TRBD1. The CDR3 is 14 amino acids. The ends lost 2 bases at V and 1 base at J; junction bases unmatched: 3. Germline lookup yields CDR1 SGDLS and CDR2 YYNGEE. The CDR3 protein is CASSVGTVSYEQYF. The CDR3 DNA reads as TGTGCCAGCAGCGTCGGGACAGTATCCTACGAGCAGTACTTC.

Note on this clone: Other DNA sequences in the sample encode the same CDR3. The rearrangement uses TRBV6-5 and TRBJ2-1, with 9 bases fitting TRBD1. Germline trimming cut 5 bases from V and 1 base from J; bases unmatched to any gene: 3. CDR3 length equals 15 residues. CDR1 is MNHEY and CDR2 is SVGAGI in the germline V gene. The CDR3 nucleotides are TGTGCCAGCAGTCCCGGGACAGGGTCCTACAATGAGCAGTTCTTC. Encoded protein: CASSPGTGSYNEQFF.

The chain recombines TRBV29-1 with TRBJ1-4, with TRBD1 identical over 8 bases. The J segment lost 4 bases and the V segment lost 8 bases, leaving 6 bases of the junction unmatched. CDR1 is SQVTM, CDR2 ANQGSEA, per germline. The CDR3 length is 13 residues. The CDR3 protein is CSIRDRINEKLFF. In nucleotides, the CDR3 is TGCAGCATACGGGACAGGATTAATGAAAAACTGTTTTTT.

This chain uses TRBV7-6 with TRBJ2-7; TRBD2 matches at 9 bases. The CDR3 has 15 amino acids. The J segment lost 2 bases and the V segment lost 4 bases, leaving 6 bases of the junction unmatched. Germline assignment: CDR1 SGHVS and CDR2 FNYEAQ. The CDR3 sequence: CASSSETSGTYEQYF. CDR3 nucleotide sequence: TGTGCCAGCAGCTCCGAGACTAGCGGAACCTACGAGCAGTACTTC.

This clone turned up a few times. The limits of the CDR3 on the DNA are not certain, so only TCRdb's listed CDR3 is given. This sequence joins TRBV21-1 and TRBJ1-3; the D segment call TRBD1 is taken from the table without a DNA check. TRBV21-1 is a pseudogene segment. The CDR3 extends over 19 residues, inclusive of both ends. This CDR3 is CASSLGGQLYLCSGNTIYF.